The clone carrying this T cell receptor (beta chain) was recorded a few times. Its matching antigen is unknown. This sample was taken from a study of blood T cells in healthy people across ages. V was clipped by 4 bases and J by 6 bases, with 10 bases between them. Germline V lookup: CDR1 MGHRA, CDR2 YSYEKL. The CDR3 has 13 residues. Each sample gave at least 6.5 million isolated PBMCs. Primed by a sample-barcoded 5' primer and a J-beta primer mix, a second PCR proceeded for about 6 to 11 cycles. At least 2.5 million CDR3-containing paired-end reads were obtained per sample. TCRdb processed the 5' RACE reads anew with MiXCR; each CDR3 protein has one entry. The sample consists of hundreds of thousands of distinct CDR3 sequences, around 21% of them appearing once. General observations from the study: Older individuals had lower TCR beta diversity per million T cells (the decline was roughly linear). Donors of long life had a larger count of naive CD4+ cells and greater diversity than aged donors.

The TCR was taken from an older man in good health. The chain has TRBV4-1 and TRBJ2-1; D not resolved. Input material: blood. The chain's CDR3 is CASSPGTVNEQFF. The DNA for the CDR3 is TGCGCCAGCAGCCCCGGCACAGTCAATGAGCAGTTCTTC.